Listed below are T cell receptor beta chains from one sample, sequenced in a study of T cell changes during pregnancy in multiple sclerosis. The method was immunoSEQ multiplex PCR; TCRdb's version includes in-frame clones alone and lacks a portion of them. This table holds some 30,000 clones, about 92% found once. The specimen comprised peripheral blood, sampled in the first trimester of pregnancy. These receptor sequences come from a female donor in good health, enrolled as a control in a pregnancy study. Each CDR3 is given with its conserved first and last residue. The D gene is left open where the match is weak. Clone size is given for some rows only: seen once, a few or many times, or a class if the clone is expanded.

V gene	J gene	CDR3 length	D gene	clone size	CDR3 protein	CDR3 DNA
TRBV30	TRBJ2-3	13	.	.	CAWSLGAADTQYF	TGTGCCTGGAGTTTGGGGGCGGCAGATACGCAGTATTTT
TRBV15	TRBJ1-1	21	.	.	CATSRGEGLIRQRGLNTEAFF	TGTGCCACCAGCAGAGGAGAGGGACTAATCCGGCAGAGGGGATTGAACACTGAAGCTTTCTTT
TRBV15	TRBJ2-2	13	.	once	CATKTGNTGELFF	TGTGCCACAAAAACGGGGAACACCGGGGAGCTGTTTTTT
TRBV2	TRBJ1-2	15	.	.	CASSELWAGSDGYTF	TGTGCCAGCAGTGAACTATGGGCAGGGTCGGATGGCTACACCTTC
TRBV10-3	TRBJ2-5	13	.	.	CAISDGVGETQYF	TGTGCCATCAGTGACGGGGTAGGGGAGACCCAGTACTTC
TRBV30	TRBJ1-2	13	TRBD1	.	CAWSDRVDYGYTF	TGTGCCTGGTCCGACAGGGTAGACTATGGCTACACCTTC
TRBV7-2	TRBJ2-3	16	.	.	CASSPLGGVITDTQYF	TGTGCCAGCAGCCCCCTGGGGGGAGTTATCACAGATACGCAGTATTTT
TRBV9	TRBJ1-1	16	TRBD1	.	CASSVAASTGGTEAFF	TGTGCCAGCAGCGTAGCTGCTTCGACAGGGGGCACTGAAGCTTTCTTT
TRBV15	TRBJ2-3	16	TRBD1	.	CATSRDQGARTDTQYF	TGTGCCACCAGCAGAGATCAGGGGGCCCGCACAGATACGCAGTATTTT
TRBV18	TRBJ2-6	18	TRBD1	.	CASSHRTGATSGANVLTF	TGTGCCAGCTCACACCGGACAGGGGCAACCTCTGGGGCCAACGTCCTGACTTTC
TRBV5-6	TRBJ1-4	15	.	.	CASSSTGGVGEKLFF	TGTGCCAGCAGTTCGACGGGAGGGGTGGGAGAAAAACTGTTTTTT
TRBV7-2	TRBJ2-4	19	TRBD1	.	CASSLEPPGGAFAKNIQYF	TGTGCCAGCAGCTTAGAACCGCCAGGGGGAGCGTTTGCCAAAAACATTCAGTACTTC
TRBV10-1	TRBJ1-2	13	TRBD1	few	CASSPGQGYGYTF	TGCGCCAGCAGTCCGGGACAGGGATATGGCTACACCTTC
TRBV6-6	TRBJ1-5	15	TRBD1	.	CASSYSGQGNQPQHF	TGTGCCAGCAGTTACTCTGGACAGGGCAATCAGCCCCAGCATTTT
TRBV7-8	TRBJ1-6	14	.	.	CASSSGESNSPLHF	TGTGCCAGCAGCTCGGGGGAGAGTAATTCACCCCTCCACTTT
TRBV6-5	TRBJ2-1	15	TRBD2	.	CASSSTSSGGPRQFF	TGTGCCAGCAGTTCCACGTCTAGCGGGGGACCGAGGCAGTTCTTC
TRBV12-5	TRBJ2-6	14	TRBD1	.	CASGLGQGANVLTF	TGTGCTAGTGGACTGGGACAGGGAGCCAACGTCCTGACTTTC
TRBV11-3	TRBJ2-5	17	TRBD2	.	CASSLDGTSGGWQTQYF	TGTGCCAGCAGCTTAGACGGGACTAGCGGGGGGTGGCAGACCCAGTACTTC
TRBV11-3	TRBJ2-2	13	.	.	CASTTSGTGELFF	TGTGCCAGCACTACTTCGGGCACCGGGGAGCTGTTTTTT
TRBV4-3	TRBJ2-1	18	TRBD2	.	CASSQVRGSGKIYNEQFF	TGCGCCAGCAGCCAAGTTCGGGGTAGCGGGAAGATCTACAATGAGCAGTTCTTC
TRBV19	TRBJ2-2	14	.	.	CASNSQTNTGELFF	TGTGCCAGTAATAGTCAGACTAACACCGGGGAGCTGTTTTTT
TRBV15	TRBJ2-2	15	TRBD1	.	CATSPTGMGTGELFF	TGTGCCACCAGCCCGACAGGGATGGGGACCGGGGAGCTGTTTTTT
TRBV30	TRBJ1-2	16	TRBD1	.	CAWTPGQSNTGYGYTF	TGTGCCTGGACACCGGGACAGTCTAATACGGGCTATGGCTACACCTTC
TRBV7-2	TRBJ1-1	13	.	.	CASSFWQGAEAFF	TGTGCCAGCAGCTTTTGGCAGGGCGCTGAAGCTTTCTTT
TRBV6-5	TRBJ2-7	15	.	.	CASSYNPRLSYEQYF	TGTGCCAGCAGTTACAATCCCCGTCTCTCCTACGAGCAGTACTTC
TRBV4-2	TRBJ2-5	14	.	.	CASSQDQVVTPSNF	TGTGCCAGCAGCCAAGATCAGGTCGTAACCCCGTCGAACTTC
TRBV30	TRBJ2-2	19	TRBD2	.	CAWSVLRGGTSGGTGELFF	TGTGCCTGGAGTGTACTTAGAGGGGGGACTAGCGGAGGCACCGGGGAGCTGTTTTTT
TRBV27	TRBJ2-1	14	.	.	CASSPRLSGNEQFF	TGTGCCAGCAGTCCAAGACTTAGCGGCAATGAGCAGTTCTTC
TRBV11-3	TRBJ2-5	15	TRBD2	.	CASGLGVLWQETQYF	TGTGCCAGCGGACTAGGTGTCCTCTGGCAAGAGACCCAGTACTTC
TRBV5-1	TRBJ2-1	17	TRBD2	.	CASSLETSGRAVNEQFF	TGCGCCAGCAGCTTGGAAACTAGCGGGAGGGCCGTCAATGAGCAGTTCTTC
TRBV7-2	TRBJ2-5	14	.	.	CASSPSTVLETQYF	TGTGCCAGCAGCCCCTCGACTGTCCTGGAGACCCAGTACTTC
TRBV5-6	TRBJ2-6	16	.	.	CASSLAGFSGANVLTF	TGTGCCAGCAGCTTGGCCGGGTTCTCTGGGGCCAACGTCCTGACTTTC
TRBV9	TRBJ2-1	16	TRBD2	.	CASSSLAGVSYNEQFF	TGTGCCAGCAGCAGCCTAGCGGGGGTCTCCTACAATGAGCAGTTCTTC
TRBV7-9	TRBJ2-1	17	TRBD2	.	CASSLAGGLAGGREQFF	TGTGCCAGCAGCTTAGCAGGGGGACTAGCGGGAGGTCGAGAGCAGTTCTTC
TRBV27	TRBJ1-4	15	TRBD1	.	CASSPTQGALEKLFF	TGTGCCAGCAGTCCCACACAGGGGGCGCTGGAAAAACTGTTTTTT
TRBV15	TRBJ1-2	15	.	.	CATSGEQGTSYGYTF	TGTGCCACCAGCGGGGAACAGGGCACCTCCTATGGCTACACCTTC